This TCR beta chain was profiled in a study of cytomegalovirus exposure and HLA in healthy donors (dated by TCRdb to about 2017). Looking at the study overall: An earlier analysis of approximately 600 of the donors reported about 290 Gb of sequence data and approximately 110 million unique TCR beta sequences from about 179 million T cells. Of the roughly 400 genotyped donors, 75% to 85% were placed in the genetic ancestry cluster associated with self-reported Caucasian donors. In addition to the first cohort of 650 to 800 subjects, a separate validation cohort of 120 different subjects was used. Typing coverage varied by locus: about 620-640 donors for A, B, C, DRB1 and DQB1; roughly 560 for DQA1; around 610 for DPA1; roughly 450 for DPB1. Donor age, sex, ethnicity and CMV serostatus were collected together with the repertoire data. To study patterns of TCR occurrence, a later analysis re-analyzed previously published TCR beta repertoires from 500 to 850 donors and added high-resolution HLA genotyping. In the later analysis, no new phenotypic data were used to find candidate immune exposures; instead, reliance was placed on TCR beta sequences and their occurrence across donors. The study profiled the T cell repertoires of hundreds of subjects by immunosequencing and related them to cytomegalovirus serostatus. A later genetic analysis used genome-wide SNP genotypes for about 60% of the roughly 670 donors, treating that subset as a discovery cohort. The study was designed to test whether signatures of past pathogen exposure could be identified by cataloging public T cell receptors. The study combined high-throughput TCR immunosequencing, statistical association of individual TCRs with disease status, and machine learning to predict cytomegalovirus infection status. On average, roughly 200,000 unique TCR beta nucleotide sequences were sequenced per donor among 398 genotyped donors of the cohort, with around 19% of those sequences being non-productive. An earlier analysis of approximately 640 of the donors applied high-throughput TCR beta sequencing to assess whether each TCR beta V gene segment acted as functional or pseudogenic. All discovery cohort repertoires had been generated on a single sequencing platform. An early release that covered 640 HLA-typed donors contained approximately 300 gigabases of sequencing data and tens of millions of unique TCR sequences. Both class I and class II loci were covered by HLA typing, at four-digit resolution. A handful of DR-DQ haplotypes were handled as single units for association and clustering because linkage in the cohort was strong. The research as a whole found: CMV serostatus was the only immune exposure information available for the cohort. Because HLA typing was unavailable for some donors at each locus, only the typed subset was used in association tests. This cohort had only TCR beta chains sequenced, and the lack of alpha or paired-chain data limited which features could be detected. Most TCR sequences were observed very rarely across donors, whereas some public TCRs were present in many individuals. According to the authors, the approach could potentially be generalized to other disease states and immunological phenotypes. Several of the top co-occurrence clusters appeared to be linked to parvovirus B19, influenza, CMV and Epstein-Barr virus, according to a later analysis. Presence/absence analyses assumed roughly uniform sequencing depth across donors, an assumption that may not hold. The earlier analysis of 587 of the donors excluded roughly 17 rarely observed V segments, including chromosome 9 orphons, because counts were too low. A few of the identified cytomegalovirus-associated TCR beta chains were confirmed in vitro to be specific for cytomegalovirus antigens. According to a later genetic analysis, donors in an Asian-associated ancestry cluster had fewer N-insertions in productive TCRs than the approximately 630-donor mean. Linkage disequilibrium might explain the correlated functional status among segregating V segments, but an unknown experimental factor could not be excluded. In an earlier analysis of some 500 of the donors, most TCR beta V segments were observed in productive rearrangements about 87% or about 30% of the time, broadly matching IMGT annotations. A later genetic analysis associated a missense DCLRE1C variant with V-gene and J-gene trimming of TCR beta chains, and an independent cohort replicated the association. The sequencing pipeline was judged likely to have produced a cluster of highly shared sequence variants as a technical artifact. A total of some 180 TCR beta chains were listed by the study as associated with cytomegalovirus. A later analysis associated roughly 17,000 TCR beta sequences with specific HLA alleles at a false discovery rate of 0.05. In both the original and validation cohorts, the classifier was reported to diagnose cytomegalovirus status with high specificity and sensitivity. In a later analysis, HLA-associated TCR beta chains showed more clonal expansion and lower generation probabilities than non-associated chains that were equally common. According to a later analysis, TCR association rates differed among HLA loci, with DRB1 alleles showing the most associated TCRs and HLA-C alleles showing the fewest. A further reported finding was that TCR beta sequences accurately predicted the HLA-A and HLA-B alleles for most subjects in the first cohort. In a later analysis, most CMV-associated TCR beta chains were found to appear HLA-restricted, with HLA associations seemingly driven largely by CMV exposure. Strong co-occurrence of HLA alleles, especially DR and DQ, made assigning TCR associations to individual alleles difficult.

Library construction relied on the immunoSEQ multiplex PCR assay. A mixture of 60 forward primers for TCR Vbeta segments and 13 reverse primers for TCR Jbeta segments was used in the multiplex PCR. Amplification of the CDR3 region of rearranged TCR beta genes was performed with a multiplex PCR assay on genomic DNA. The Illumina HiSeq System was used to sequence the amplified TCR beta libraries as 87-base-pair reads. The study's own analysis went as follows. Across the roughly 700 repertoires, a later analysis counted 75 million to 90 million unique TCR beta chains, roughly 11 million of which were shared by at least two donors. Raw reads were error-corrected and collapsed into unique sequences by a nearest-neighbor algorithm in which closely related sequences were merged to remove PCR and sequencing errors. CDR3 sequences were aligned to IMGT reference sequences to assign V, D and J gene segments. For a sequence to be retained, a match of at least six nucleotides to both a V gene segment and a J gene segment was required. Rearrangements were classified as productive when the CDR3 lacked stop codons and remained in frame with V and J, and all other rearrangements were classified as non-productive. Following IMGT convention, CDR3 was defined as the stretch from the second conserved V-encoded cysteine to the conserved J-encoded phenylalanine. The earlier analysis of some 550 of the donors excluded any sequence lacking an unambiguous match to a single V gene segment. In an earlier analysis of approximately 610 of the donors, V segments were called functional above 56.7% productive rearrangements and were called segregating when the between-donor standard deviation exceeded 5%. A statistical classification framework was developed to diagnose cytomegalovirus status using the catalog of TCR beta chain sequences. In a later analysis, TCR nucleotide sequences were compared against IMGT/GENE-DB human TR gene sequences so that V and J genes could be assigned. Using the TCRdist pipeline, a later analysis assigned CDR3 sequences along with most-parsimonious VDJ recombination scenarios. In a later analysis, each TCR beta chain was defined by its CDR3 amino acid sequence together with its V-gene family, and reads without a unique V-gene family were excluded. In a later analysis, around 650 highly shared, low-generation-probability nucleotide sequences were removed to address suspected cross-contamination and a sequencing artifact. A later analysis calculated a clonal expansion index for each public chain from normalized within-repertoire ranks of inferred template counts. A later analysis computed generation probabilities with a VDJ recombination model fitted to out-of-frame rearrangements, and checked the results against IGoR. A later analysis scored TCR-TCR, TCR-HLA and TCR-CMV co-occurrence with hypergeometric tests, applying a repertoire-size bias correction to TCR pairs. In a later analysis, false discovery rates were estimated by permuting HLA or CMV assignments 20 times. In a later analysis, co-occurring TCRs were grouped using DBSCAN, and TCRdist sequence similarity was added for clustering within HLA-allele-positive subsets. Repertoires with fewer than 30,000 or more than 120,000 public chains were left out of co-occurrence clustering, as were four to six repertoires with anomalous nucleotide sharing. The clones in this table, taken by TCRdb from immuneACCESS, are in-frame only. Not every clone is retained; where verified, under half of the shortfall comes from an unresolved V gene, and the cause of the rest is unknown. V and J calls and clone size are given by that table; D and trimming were obtained from the DNA. This sample's listing comprises 190,000 or so clones. The ten largest clones add up to less than 0.9% of the sample.

In total, 666 healthy bone marrow donors made up the cohort. All cohort members were sampled while nominally healthy, although unrecorded immune exposures were likely present. The donor was CMV seronegative and was included in the group of 352 seronegative cohort members. A peripheral blood sample was collected from each donor, and TCR beta sequencing was performed on peripheral blood mononuclear cells. Genomic DNA was extracted from the blood cell samples with the Qiagen DNeasy Blood Extraction Kit. In regard to this clone: There is no known antigen for this receptor.

The sample was PBMCs. This TCR was sampled from a boy aged 5-17 years in good health and CMV-seronegative.

The nucleotide sequence is given as TGTGCCTGGAGCACAGGGAGTAGAACCGGGGAGCTGTTTTTT. It translates as CAWSTGSRTGELFF. The chain is assembled from TRBV30 and TRBJ2-2; TRBD1 could be the D gene, as 6 bases match. For CDR1 and CDR2, the germline V gene (reference sequence) lists GTSNPN and SVGIG. The germline ends are 13 bases apart after V is trimmed by 3 bases and J by 5 bases. Including the terminal cysteine and phenylalanine, the CDR3 comprises 14 residues. The CDR3 DNA has 42 bases and is translated from base 1.